A selection of T cell receptor beta chains follows, all from one sample in a study of early T cells in non-severe SARS-CoV-2 infection. TCRdb called the 5' RACE reads again in MiXCR, with one record for every CDR3 protein. Here the sample spans tens of thousands of distinct CDR3 sequences, around 6.4% being singletons. The sequencing used whole blood, collected at baseline. The receptors shown here come from an adult who was a healthcare worker with PCR-confirmed SARS-CoV-2 infection or an uninfected control (not recorded which). Both conserved end residues are part of each CDR3. A D gene is named only where the DNA matches it firmly. Clone size is given for some rows only: seen once, a few or many times, or a class if the clone is expanded.

clone_size: -; d_call: TRBD2; v_call: TRBV14; j_call: TRBJ2-1; cdr3_aa: CASSQLLGLAGGNYNEQFF; cdr3_nt: TGTGCCAGCAGCCAACTTCTCGGACTAGCGGGAGGGAACTACAATGAGCAGTTCTTC
clone_size: many; d_call: -; v_call: TRBV6-2/TRBV6-3; j_call: TRBJ1-2; cdr3_aa: CAIRLNPWYGYTF; cdr3_nt: TGTGCCATCCGGCTGAACCCGTGGTATGGCTACACCTTC
clone_size: many; d_call: TRBD1; v_call: TRBV2; j_call: TRBJ1-2; cdr3_aa: CASSVARDRGGYTF; cdr3_nt: TGTGCCAGCAGTGTAGCTCGGGACAGGGGAGGCTACACCTTC
clone_size: many; d_call: TRBD1; v_call: TRBV5-4; j_call: TRBJ1-4; cdr3_aa: CASSRGTGVNEKLFF; cdr3_nt: TGTGCCAGCAGCCGGGGGACAGGGGTTAATGAAAAACTGTTTTTT
clone_size: -; d_call: TRBD1; v_call: TRBV29-1; j_call: TRBJ2-3; cdr3_aa: CSVVATGGVDTQYF; cdr3_nt: TGCAGCGTTGTAGCGACAGGGGGCGTAGATACGCAGTATTTT
clone_size: many; d_call: TRBD2; v_call: TRBV5-1; j_call: TRBJ2-1; cdr3_aa: CASRPGTSGSYNEQFF; cdr3_nt: TGCGCCAGCAGGCCTGGGACTAGCGGATCCTACAATGAGCAGTTCTTC
clone_size: many; d_call: -; v_call: TRBV12-5; j_call: TRBJ1-5; cdr3_aa: CASGAGGANQPQHF; cdr3_nt: TGTGCTAGTGGTGCCGGGGGAGCCAATCAGCCCCAGCATTTT
clone_size: -; d_call: TRBD2; v_call: TRBV24-1; j_call: TRBJ2-1; cdr3_aa: CATSDPLAGGYNEQFF; cdr3_nt: TGTGCCACCAGTGACCCACTAGCGGGGGGTTACAATGAGCAGTTCTTC
clone_size: many; d_call: TRBD1; v_call: TRBV28; j_call: TRBJ1-4; cdr3_aa: CASSPTGGNEKLFF; cdr3_nt: TGTGCCAGCAGTCCGACAGGGGGAAATGAAAAACTGTTTTTT
clone_size: -; d_call: -; v_call: TRBV5-1; j_call: TRBJ2-2; cdr3_aa: CASSPTWGSGTGELFF; cdr3_nt: TGCGCCAGCAGCCCCACCTGGGGGAGTGGCACCGGGGAGCTGTTTTTT
clone_size: many; d_call: -; v_call: TRBV6-2/TRBV6-3; j_call: TRBJ1-5; cdr3_aa: CASSYLNSNQPQHF; cdr3_nt: TGTGCCAGCAGTTACTTAAACAGCAATCAGCCCCAGCATTTT
clone_size: many; d_call: TRBD1; v_call: TRBV6-6; j_call: TRBJ2-5; cdr3_aa: CASSYVGDRQETQYF; cdr3_nt: TGTGCCAGCAGTTACGTTGGGGACAGACAAGAGACCCAGTACTTC
clone_size: -; d_call: -; v_call: TRBV19; j_call: TRBJ1-5; cdr3_aa: CASSIDGGSNQPQHF; cdr3_nt: TGTGCCAGTAGTATAGATGGAGGAAGCAATCAGCCCCAGCATTTT
clone_size: few; d_call: TRBD2; v_call: TRBV5-4; j_call: TRBJ2-5; cdr3_aa: CASSPGLAGPSYETQYF; cdr3_nt: TGTGCCAGCAGCCCGGGACTAGCGGGTCCCTCGTACGAGACCCAGTACTTC
clone_size: -; d_call: -; v_call: TRBV9; j_call: TRBJ2-7; cdr3_aa: CASSVSPSTSYEQYF; cdr3_nt: TGTGCCAGCAGCGTATCCCCTAGTACCTCCTACGAGCAGTACTTC
clone_size: -; d_call: -; v_call: TRBV7-2; j_call: TRBJ2-1; cdr3_aa: CASSTGREDEQFF; cdr3_nt: TGTGCCAGCAGTACGGGCAGGGAGGATGAGCAGTTCTTC
clone_size: -; d_call: TRBD2; v_call: TRBV3-1; j_call: TRBJ2-1; cdr3_aa: CASSQDPPSGRINEQFF; cdr3_nt: TGTGCCAGCAGCCAGGACCCTCCTAGCGGGAGAATTAATGAGCAGTTCTTC
clone_size: -; d_call: TRBD1; v_call: TRBV12-3/TRBV12-4; j_call: TRBJ1-1; cdr3_aa: CASSMTATGAEAFF; cdr3_nt: TGTGCCAGCAGTATGACAGCTACAGGGGCTGAAGCTTTCTTT
clone_size: few; d_call: -; v_call: TRBV6-2/TRBV6-3; j_call: TRBJ2-2; cdr3_aa: CASSAGHPANTGELFF; cdr3_nt: TGTGCCAGCAGTGCCGGACACCCCGCGAACACCGGGGAGCTGTTTTTT
clone_size: -; d_call: TRBD2; v_call: TRBV20-1; j_call: TRBJ2-2; cdr3_aa: CSARERETGELFF; cdr3_nt: TGCAGTGCTAGGGAGCGGGAGACCGGGGAGCTGTTTTTT
clone_size: many; d_call: -; v_call: TRBV28; j_call: TRBJ1-4; cdr3_aa: CASSPTTGWREEKLFF; cdr3_nt: TGTGCCAGCAGTCCTACGACGGGGTGGCGGGAAGAAAAACTGTTTTTT
clone_size: many; d_call: TRBD1; v_call: TRBV6-5; j_call: TRBJ1-2; cdr3_aa: CASSLSGQGGYGYTF; cdr3_nt: TGTGCCAGCAGTCTATCGGGACAGGGGGGCTATGGCTACACCTTC
clone_size: many; d_call: TRBD2; v_call: TRBV28; j_call: TRBJ2-3; cdr3_aa: CASSARPFGGRESRDTQYF; cdr3_nt: TGTGCCAGCAGTGCAAGACCTTTTGGCGGGAGAGAGAGTAGAGATACGCAGTATTTT
clone_size: few; d_call: TRBD2; v_call: TRBV9; j_call: TRBJ2-2; cdr3_aa: CASSGPGLSTGELFF; cdr3_nt: TGTGCCAGCAGCGGTCCGGGACTATCCACCGGGGAGCTGTTTTTT
clone_size: -; d_call: -; v_call: TRBV4-2; j_call: TRBJ2-5; cdr3_aa: CASSPRPQSQETQYF; cdr3_nt: TGTGCCAGCAGCCCTCGCCCCCAGTCACAAGAGACCCAGTACTTC
clone_size: -; d_call: -; v_call: TRBV28; j_call: TRBJ1-2; cdr3_aa: CASSTTAFYGYTF; cdr3_nt: TGTGCCAGCAGCACGACTGCCTTCTATGGCTACACCTTC
clone_size: many; d_call: -; v_call: TRBV7-9; j_call: TRBJ2-2; cdr3_aa: CASGFTGELFF; cdr3_nt: TGTGCCAGTGGTTTCACCGGGGAGCTGTTTTTT
clone_size: -; d_call: TRBD2; v_call: TRBV6-6; j_call: TRBJ2-7; cdr3_aa: CASSLAGGSYEQYF; cdr3_nt: TGTGCCAGCAGTTTAGCGGGAGGGTCTTACGAGCAGTACTTC
clone_size: many; d_call: -; v_call: TRBV29-1; j_call: TRBJ2-2; cdr3_aa: CSVEARAGELFF; cdr3_nt: TGCAGCGTTGAAGCCAGAGCCGGGGAGCTGTTTTTT
clone_size: many; d_call: TRBD1; v_call: TRBV6-2/TRBV6-3; j_call: TRBJ2-7; cdr3_aa: CASSFGQAEQYF; cdr3_nt: TGTGCCAGCAGCTTCGGACAGGCCGAGCAGTACTTC
clone_size: many; d_call: TRBD1; v_call: TRBV7-6; j_call: TRBJ1-2; cdr3_aa: CASSLVGTGGGEGYTF; cdr3_nt: TGTGCCAGCAGCTTAGTTGGGACAGGTGGAGGGGAAGGCTACACCTTC
clone_size: few; d_call: -; v_call: TRBV11-2; j_call: TRBJ2-3; cdr3_aa: CVSSLGPKSTDTQYF; cdr3_nt: TGTGTCAGCAGCTTAGGGCCCAAGAGCACAGATACGCAGTATTTT
clone_size: few; d_call: -; v_call: TRBV2; j_call: TRBJ1-5; cdr3_aa: CASVREVTQPQHF; cdr3_nt: TGTGCCAGCGTAAGGGAGGTGACTCAGCCCCAGCATTTT
clone_size: -; d_call: TRBD1; v_call: TRBV6-1; j_call: TRBJ1-3; cdr3_aa: CASSERTGARNTIYF; cdr3_nt: TGTGCCAGCAGTGAACGGACAGGGGCCAGAAACACCATATATTTT
clone_size: many; d_call: TRBD2; v_call: TRBV29-1; j_call: TRBJ2-3; cdr3_aa: CSVGLAGGGSDTQYF; cdr3_nt: TGCAGCGTTGGGTTAGCGGGAGGCGGGTCAGATACGCAGTATTTT
clone_size: few; d_call: -; v_call: TRBV18; j_call: TRBJ1-4; cdr3_aa: CASSPRGQLNEKLFF; cdr3_nt: TGTGCCAGCTCACCACGAGGGCAGCTTAATGAAAAACTGTTTTTT
clone_size: few; d_call: TRBD1; v_call: TRBV19; j_call: TRBJ1-2; cdr3_aa: CASNPTGGGYGYTF; cdr3_nt: TGTGCCAGTAACCCGACAGGGGGCGGCTATGGCTACACCTTC
clone_size: -; d_call: -; v_call: TRBV6-2/TRBV6-3; j_call: TRBJ2-3; cdr3_aa: CASSAASPPYTQYF; cdr3_nt: TGTGCCAGCAGTGCCGCCTCTCCCCCCTATACGCAGTATTTT
clone_size: -; d_call: -; v_call: TRBV14; j_call: TRBJ2-7; cdr3_aa: CASSPTTQYEQYF; cdr3_nt: TGTGCCAGCAGCCCCACGACGCAATACGAGCAGTACTTC
clone_size: -; d_call: TRBD2; v_call: TRBV11-3; j_call: TRBJ2-1; cdr3_aa: CASSSRTSGSYNEQFF; cdr3_nt: TGTGCCAGCAGCTCACGGACTAGCGGGAGCTACAATGAGCAGTTCTTC
clone_size: few; d_call: TRBD2; v_call: TRBV28; j_call: TRBJ2-7; cdr3_aa: CASSSISGRSYEQYF; cdr3_nt: TGTGCCAGCAGTTCGATTAGCGGGAGATCTTACGAGCAGTACTTC
clone_size: -; d_call: -; v_call: TRBV28; j_call: TRBJ2-7; cdr3_aa: CASSLASVTYEQYF; cdr3_nt: TGTGCCAGCAGTTTGGCTAGCGTAACCTACGAGCAGTACTTC
clone_size: many; d_call: -; v_call: TRBV7-9; j_call: TRBJ2-2; cdr3_aa: CASSLNGNTGELFF; cdr3_nt: TGTGCCAGCAGCTTGAACGGCAACACCGGGGAGCTGTTTTTT
clone_size: few; d_call: -; v_call: TRBV2; j_call: TRBJ1-6; cdr3_aa: CASSPEGGSYNSPLHF; cdr3_nt: TGTGCCAGCAGCCCAGAGGGGGGCTCCTATAATTCACCCCTCCACTTT
clone_size: few; d_call: -; v_call: TRBV27; j_call: TRBJ1-1; cdr3_aa: CASYGGENTEAFF; cdr3_nt: TGTGCCAGCTATGGCGGCGAGAACACTGAAGCTTTCTTT
clone_size: -; d_call: TRBD2; v_call: TRBV9; j_call: TRBJ2-7; cdr3_aa: CASSAAGTSDSEQYF; cdr3_nt: TGTGCCAGCAGCGCCGCCGGGACTAGCGACAGCGAGCAGTACTTC
clone_size: -; d_call: -; v_call: TRBV5-4; j_call: TRBJ2-2; cdr3_aa: CASSLDSVNTGELFF; cdr3_nt: TGTGCCAGCAGCTTGGATAGCGTGAACACCGGGGAGCTGTTTTTT
clone_size: -; d_call: -; v_call: TRBV3-1; j_call: TRBJ2-1; cdr3_aa: CASSLPGQIDNEQFF; cdr3_nt: TGTGCCAGCAGCCTCCCCGGACAGATAGACAATGAGCAGTTCTTC
clone_size: few; d_call: TRBD1; v_call: TRBV4-1; j_call: TRBJ1-6; cdr3_aa: CASRTGENSPLHF; cdr3_nt: TGCGCCAGCAGGACAGGGGAAAATTCACCCCTCCACTTT
clone_size: many; d_call: -; v_call: TRBV14; j_call: TRBJ1-5; cdr3_aa: CASSQEWQVNQPQHF; cdr3_nt: TGTGCCAGCAGCCAAGAATGGCAAGTCAATCAGCCCCAGCATTTT
clone_size: many; d_call: TRBD1; v_call: TRBV7-8; j_call: TRBJ2-7; cdr3_aa: CASSLRTGAEQYF; cdr3_nt: TGTGCCAGCAGCTTAAGGACAGGGGCCGAGCAGTACTTC
clone_size: many; d_call: -; v_call: TRBV19; j_call: TRBJ1-2; cdr3_aa: CASTAALWGYTF; cdr3_nt: TGTGCCAGTACCGCGGCTCTTTGGGGCTACACCTTC
clone_size: many; d_call: -; v_call: TRBV18; j_call: TRBJ2-5; cdr3_aa: CASSLGQETQYF; cdr3_nt: TGTGCCAGCTCACTGGGCCAAGAGACCCAGTACTTC
clone_size: many; d_call: TRBD1; v_call: TRBV29-1; j_call: TRBJ1-1; cdr3_aa: CSVQTGGGTEAFF; cdr3_nt: TGCAGCGTCCAGACAGGGGGTGGCACTGAAGCTTTCTTT
clone_size: few; d_call: TRBD2; v_call: TRBV5-1; j_call: TRBJ2-7; cdr3_aa: CASSTQLAGAHEQYF; cdr3_nt: TGCGCCAGCAGCACACAACTAGCGGGAGCCCACGAGCAGTACTTC
clone_size: -; d_call: -; v_call: TRBV12-3/TRBV12-4; j_call: TRBJ1-5; cdr3_aa: CASGTRGNQPQHF; cdr3_nt: TGTGCCAGCGGGACCAGAGGCAATCAGCCCCAGCATTTT
clone_size: -; d_call: -; v_call: TRBV19; j_call: TRBJ2-1; cdr3_aa: CASTTPANEQFF; cdr3_nt: TGTGCCAGTACGACTCCCGCGAATGAGCAGTTCTTC
clone_size: few; d_call: TRBD1; v_call: TRBV29-1; j_call: TRBJ1-6; cdr3_aa: CSVAEGAYNSPLHF; cdr3_nt: TGCAGCGTTGCCGAGGGGGCGTATAATTCACCCCTCCACTTT
clone_size: few; d_call: TRBD2; v_call: TRBV19; j_call: TRBJ2-7; cdr3_aa: CASSKTSASYEQYF; cdr3_nt: TGTGCCAGTAGCAAGACTAGCGCCTCCTACGAGCAGTACTTC